Each of the 13 T cell receptor beta chains below was sequenced from the same sample in a study of regulatory T cells in long-lasting Graves disease. Time point given: persistent/refractory GD, antithyroid drugs over 5 years with positive TRAb. RNA isolated from PBMCs was used to make the TCR library. Researchers made TCR beta libraries by using iRepertoire HTBI primers and running Arm-PCR on CDR3 regions. TCRdb re-derived calls from the multiplex PCR reads in MiXCR, one entry per CDR3 protein. The sample contains hundreds of thousands of distinct CDR3 sequences, less than 25% of which appear only once. The input for sequencing was peripheral blood mononuclear cells (PBMCs), taken when the disease was refractory, from a patient treated with antithyroid drugs. The receptors derive from a female donor with Graves disease.

This clonotype came up many times. The chain couples TRBV5-6 to TRBJ2-7; D possibly corresponds to TRBD1 (5 bases). Trimming removed 4 bases from V and 3 bases from J, with 8 bases in between. CDR1 is SGHDT, CDR2 YYEEEE, per germline. This CDR3 comprises 12 residues. This chain's CDR3 is CASSLGHYEQYF. In nucleotides, the CDR3 is TGTGCCAGCAGCCTCGGACACTACGAGCAGTACTTC.

This clonotype was recorded a few times. This chain links TRBV9 with TRBJ1-6, with a tentative D call TRBD1 (5 bases). Trimming cost V 0 bases and J 8 bases, with 9 bases left between them. This CDR3 region has 14 residues. From germline, CDR1 is SGDLS and CDR2 YYNGEE. In DNA form, the CDR3 reads TGTGCCAGCAGCGTAGGGGGGTTCGATTCACCCCTCCACTTT. Its protein is CASSVGGFDSPLHF.

In its sample, this clonotype was seen a few times. The CDR3 is CASSETSGSSETQYF. Written as DNA, the CDR3 is TGTGCCAGCAGTGAGACTAGCGGGAGCTCGGAGACCCAGTACTTC. The chain has TRBV6-1 and TRBJ2-5, with 12 bases fitting TRBD2. This CDR3 region has 15 residues. Per the germline V gene, CDR1 is MNHNS and CDR2 is SASEGT. The V and J ends lost 3 bases and 5 bases, in that order; junction bases with no gene match: 4.

This clonotype has just a few counts. This chain connects TRBV6-5 to TRBJ2-7; D gene ambiguous. Germline CDR1 is MNHEY and CDR2 is SVGAGI. V was clipped by 0 bases and J by 5 bases, with 20 bases between them. The CDR3 runs to 17 residues. The CDR3 DNA is TGTGCCAGCAGTTACTCGTCCGACCCTAGGCCTATACACGAGCAGTACTTC. Translation gives CASSYSSDPRPIHEQYF.

In its sample, this clonotype was seen a few times. The V gene is TRBV19, the J gene TRBJ2-5; D remains unclear. The CDR3 is 13 amino acids. Trimming removed 3 bases at V and 7 bases at J, with 12 bases between. Germline assignment: CDR1 LNHDA and CDR2 SQIVND (reference sequence). The CDR3 spells CASSIDGSGTQYF. In DNA, the CDR3 is TGTGCCAGTAGTATTGATGGATCCGGGACCCAGTACTTC.

Many counts were recorded for this clonotype. The chain is built from TRBV6-5 and TRBJ2-6; D is possibly TRBD1 (6 bases). The germline CDR1 and CDR2 sequences are MNHEY and SVGAGI. Trimming took off 1 base at V and 4 bases at J, with 17 bases between the two ends. The CDR3 length is 18 residues. The CDR3, as DNA: TGTGCCAGCAGTTACTGGACAGCACGCAGCTCCGGGGCCAACGTCCTGACTTTC. Translated, it gives CASSYWTARSSGANVLTF.

The table lists this clonotype with a few counts. The rearrangement links TRBV5-1 to TRBJ2-1; the D is unclear. CDR3 length: 12 residues. Trimming took off 0 bases at V and 10 bases at J, with 8 bases between the two ends. CDR1 and CDR2 from the germline V gene are SGHRS and YFSETQ. As DNA, the CDR3 is TGCGCCAGCAGCTTGGAGCCGGACGAGCAGTTCTTC. Its translation: CASSLEPDEQFF.

The table lists this clonotype with a few counts. The CDR3 is CSARVSKKNTEAFF. CDR3 DNA sequence: TGCAGTGCTAGAGTTTCAAAAAAGAACACTGAAGCTTTCTTT. The chain combines TRBV20-1 with TRBJ1-1; D unclear. The CDR3 covers 14 residues. Germline V gene lookup returns CDR1 DFQATT and CDR2 SNEGSKA (reference sequence). Trimming took off 1 base at V and 1 base at J, with 10 bases between the two ends.

The chain joins TRBV5-6 to TRBJ2-5, with 8 bases that match TRBD2. There are 17 residues in the CDR3. The germline gives CDR1 SGHDT, CDR2 YYEEEE. V was clipped by 2 bases and J by 5 bases; unmatched bases: 14. The CDR3 spells CASSFSSWREEAETQYF. The CDR3 DNA reads as TGTGCCAGCAGCTTTTCTTCCTGGCGGGAGGAGGCTGAGACCCAGTACTTC.

The V call is TRBV19, the J call TRBJ1-5; TRBD1 is a possible D gene (6 bases). CDR1 and CDR2 (germline): LNHDA, SQIVND (reference sequence). The CDR3 length is 13 residues. Trimming left V 5 bases short and J 11 bases short, with 16 bases between. CDR3 amino acids: CASSQQGGSAQHF. CDR3 DNA: TGTGCCAGTAGTCAACAGGGAGGATCAGCCCAGCATTTT.

This clonotype was observed many times. The rearrangement joins TRBV11-2 to TRBJ1-1, with D hard to call. The length of the CDR3 is 14 residues. Germline CDR1 is SGHAT and CDR2 is FQNNGV. V was clipped by 3 bases and J by 0 bases, with 8 bases between them. The CDR3 nucleotides read TGTGCCAGCAGCTTTACGGCGATGAACACTGAAGCTTTCTTT. This sequence encodes CASSFTAMNTEAFF. Together with reference TRBV11-2 and TRBJ1-1, the CDR3 gives the full variable domain: EAGVAQSPRYKIIEKRQSVAFWCNPISGHATLYWYQQILGQGPKLLIQFQNNGVVDDSQLPKDRFSAERLKGVDSTLKIQPAKLEDSAVYLCASSFTAMNTEAFFGQGTRLTVV.

In its sample, this clonotype was seen many times. CDR3 sequence: CASSLDRSSYNEQFF. CDR3 nucleotide sequence: TGTGCCAGCAGTTTGGACCGGAGCTCCTACAATGAGCAGTTCTTC. The chain has TRBV12-3 or TRBV12-4 and TRBJ2-1; D remains ambiguous. The CDR3 contains 15 residues. Trimming stripped 3 bases from V and 0 bases from J, with 9 bases between.

CDR3 amino acids: CASSPGGDELGNQPQHF. The CDR3 DNA is TGTGCCAGCAGCCCGGGCGGGGATGAACTTGGGAATCAGCCCCAGCATTTT. This rearrangement joins TRBV6-2 or TRBV6-3 to TRBJ1-5; D unresolved. The CDR3 sequence is 17 residues long. Germline V gene lookup returns CDR1 MNHEY and CDR2 SVGEGT. Trimming removed 6 bases from V and 4 bases from J, with 22 bases in between.